This T cell receptor (beta chain) was recovered during a study of blood T cell repertoires in COVID-19. Some clones are missing from TCRdb's copy, which holds only in-frame ones; the method was immunoSEQ multiplex PCR. The sample has about 280,000 clones; around four fifths are singletons. CDR3 length: 15 residues. CDR1 and CDR2 from the germline V gene are MDHEN and SYDVKM. V was shortened by 10 bases and J by 0 bases, with 15 bases between the two germline ends. This clone has only a few counts. The chain is built from TRBV28 and TRBJ2-2, with D tentatively TRBD1 (6 bases). The sequencing input was peripheral blood. This receptor was taken from a woman in her fifties or sixties who had recovered from COVID-19. In DNA, the CDR3 is TGTGCCACCAACCCCGGGACACCGAACACCGGGGAGCTGTTTTTT. Translation: CATNPGTPNTGELFF. Complete variable domain (other parts from reference TRBV28 and TRBJ2-2): DVKVTQSSRYLVKRTGEKVFLECVQDMDHENMFWYRQDPGLGLRLIYFSYDVKMKEKGDIPEGYSVSREKKERFSLILESASTNQTSMYLCATNPGTPNTGELFFGEGSRLTVL.